The subject of this entry is one TCR beta chain. No antigen is known for it. The DNA is omitted, as the CDR3 cannot be located on it reliably, and the CDR3 follows TCRdb's listing. This specimen belongs to a study of Ad26.COV2.S vaccination and SARS-CoV-2 variants. Looking at the study overall: By the intramuscular route, Ad26.COV2.S was given once, or twice 56 days apart. Study observations and caveats: Analyses that measured TCR breadth and depth may have underestimated total T cell responses.

Treatment indicated: 19 received Ad26.COV2.S at low or high dose, single or two shots; roughly five received placebo; per-sample allocation not given. Samples came from day 63 after the first vaccine or placebo injection. An Ad26 vector was used to express Wuhan-strain SARS-CoV-2 spike as the vaccine. Assay used: immunoSEQ multiplex PCR; TCRdb lists only in-frame clones, some missing. The sample records more than 300,000 clones, just under 85% being singletons. This receptor was identified in a person between 18 and 65 years old who received the Ad26.COV2.S COVID-19 vaccine or a placebo. The sample here was peripheral blood, taken in a trial of Ad26.COV2.S vaccine versus placebo.

Here the CDR3 reads CASILDSSSYNEQFF. This chain links TRBV2 with TRBJ2-1; the table's D call, TRBD1, has no DNA check behind it. Germline V lookup: CDR1 SNHLY, CDR2 FYNNEI. With termini counted, the CDR3 has 15 amino acids.